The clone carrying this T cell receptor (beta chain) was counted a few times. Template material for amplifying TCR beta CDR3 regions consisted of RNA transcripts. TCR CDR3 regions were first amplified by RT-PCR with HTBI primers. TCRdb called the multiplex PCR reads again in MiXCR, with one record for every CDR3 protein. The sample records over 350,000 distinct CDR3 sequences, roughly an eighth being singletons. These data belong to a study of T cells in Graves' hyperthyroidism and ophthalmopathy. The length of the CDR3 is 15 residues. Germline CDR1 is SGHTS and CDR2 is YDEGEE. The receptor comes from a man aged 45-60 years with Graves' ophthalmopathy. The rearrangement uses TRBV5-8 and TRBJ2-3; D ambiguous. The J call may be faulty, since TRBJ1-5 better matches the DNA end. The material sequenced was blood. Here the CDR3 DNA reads TGTGCCAGCAGCCTAGCGGAATCTCGCACAGATACGCAGCATTTT. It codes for CASSLAESRTDTQHF.